This T cell receptor (beta chain) was documented in a study of cytomegalovirus exposure and HLA in healthy donors. Study as a whole: According to later analysis, the same platform produced the 120 or so validation and several hundred first-cohort repertoires.

Study results and limitations: 164 TCR beta chains were listed as cytomegalovirus-associated.

As for this clone: Antigen unknown.

This CDR3 has 15 amino acids. The V and J ends lost 4 bases and 6 bases, in that order; junction bases with no gene match: 9. CDR1 and CDR2 from the germline V gene are SGHNT and YYREEE (reference sequence). Profiling relied on immunoSEQ multiplex PCR, and the TCRdb table lists in-frame clones only, not all of them. Altogether roughly 260,000 clones are present, 80% to 90% being singletons, with the ten largest covering 2.5% to 3%. Sequencing was performed on PBMCs. This chain uses TRBV5-4 with TRBJ1-4; 7 positions match TRBD1. The clonotype originates from a man younger than 35 in good health and CMV-seronegative. The CDR3 bases are TGTGCCAGCAGCCAACAGGGGTTGAGCGATGAAAAACTGTTTTTT. It is translated as CASSQQGLSDEKLFF.